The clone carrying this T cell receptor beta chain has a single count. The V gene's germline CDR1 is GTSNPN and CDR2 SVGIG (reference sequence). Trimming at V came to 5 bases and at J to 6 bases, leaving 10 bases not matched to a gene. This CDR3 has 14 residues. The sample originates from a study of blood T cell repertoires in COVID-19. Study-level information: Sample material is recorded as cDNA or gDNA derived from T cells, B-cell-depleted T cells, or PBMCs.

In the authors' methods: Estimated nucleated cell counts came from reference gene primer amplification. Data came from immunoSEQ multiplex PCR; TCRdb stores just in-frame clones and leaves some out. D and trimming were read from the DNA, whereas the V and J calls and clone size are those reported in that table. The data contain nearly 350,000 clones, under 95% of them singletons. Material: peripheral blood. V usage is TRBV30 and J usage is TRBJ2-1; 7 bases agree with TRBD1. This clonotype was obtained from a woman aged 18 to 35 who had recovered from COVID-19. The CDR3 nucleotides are TGTGCCTGGTCCGGGACAGCCCTCTCCAATGAGCAGTTCTTC. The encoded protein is CAWSGTALSNEQFF.